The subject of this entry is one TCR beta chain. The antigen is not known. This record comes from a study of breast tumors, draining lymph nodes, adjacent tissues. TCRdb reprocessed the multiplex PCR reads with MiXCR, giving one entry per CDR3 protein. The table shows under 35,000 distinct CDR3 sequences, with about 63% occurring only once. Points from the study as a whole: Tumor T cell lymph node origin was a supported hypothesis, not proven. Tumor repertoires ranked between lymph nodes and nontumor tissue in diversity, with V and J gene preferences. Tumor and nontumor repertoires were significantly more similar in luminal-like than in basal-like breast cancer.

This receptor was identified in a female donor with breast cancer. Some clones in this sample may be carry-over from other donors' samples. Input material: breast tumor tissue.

The CDR3, as DNA: TGTGCCTGGAGCAGCGCTCATCCAACCGGGGAGCTGTTTTTT. It specifies CAWSSAHPTGELFF. The chain carries TRBV30 and TRBJ2-2; no firm D call. Trimming removed 3 bases from V and 5 bases from J, with 13 bases in between. The CDR3 is 14 amino acids. From germline, CDR1 is GTSNPN and CDR2 SVGIG (reference sequence). Full variable domain (rest looked up from reference TRBV30 and TRBJ2-2): SQTIHQWPATLVQPVGSPLSLECTVEGTSNPNLYWYRQAAGRGLQLLFYSVGIGQISSEVPQNLSASRPQDRQFILSSKKLLLSDSGFYLCAWSSAHPTGELFFGEGSRLTVL.